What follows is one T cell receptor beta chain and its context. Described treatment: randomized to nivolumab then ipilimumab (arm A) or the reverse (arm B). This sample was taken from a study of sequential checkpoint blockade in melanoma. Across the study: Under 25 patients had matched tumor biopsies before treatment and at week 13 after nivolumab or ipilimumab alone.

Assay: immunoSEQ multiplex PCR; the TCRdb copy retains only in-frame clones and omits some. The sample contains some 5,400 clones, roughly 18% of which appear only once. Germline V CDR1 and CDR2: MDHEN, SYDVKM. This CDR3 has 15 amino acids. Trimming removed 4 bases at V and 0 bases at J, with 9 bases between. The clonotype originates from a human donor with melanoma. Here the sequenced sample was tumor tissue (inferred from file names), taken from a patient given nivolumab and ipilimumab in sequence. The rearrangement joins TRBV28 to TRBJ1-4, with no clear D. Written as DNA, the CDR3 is TGTGCCAGCAGTTCCCTGAGTACAACTAATGAAAAACTGTTTTTT. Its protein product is CASSSLSTTNEKLFF.